These 10 T cell receptor beta chains were all obtained from the same sample, sequenced in a study of blood T cell repertoires in COVID-19. Produced via immunoSEQ multiplex PCR; TCRdb's table is partial and in-frame only. The sample has around 50,000 clones, approximately 80% seen once. The source material was peripheral blood. The receptor set was obtained from a man aged 35-49 years with acute or convalescent COVID-19.

The chain has TRBV7-9 and TRBJ1-2, with 9 bases aligning to TRBD1. The CDR3 consists of 14 residues. J gave up 4 bases and V 3 bases, and 3 bases lay outside the gene matches. Germline V gene data show CDR1 as SEHNR and CDR2 as FQNEAQ (reference sequence). The CDR3 DNA is TGTGCCAGCAGCTTTGGACAGGGGACCTATGGCTACACCTTC. Translated: CASSFGQGTYGYTF.

V gene TRBV5-5 combines with J gene TRBJ2-3; maybe TRBD2 (7 bases). V gave up 3 bases and J gave up 6 bases, with 23 bases separating them. CDR1 is SGHKS, CDR2 YYEKEE, per germline (reference sequence). The CDR3 is 17 amino acids. The CDR3 loop is CASSSSSGGHVADTQYF. The CDR3, as DNA: TGTGCCAGCAGCTCGAGCTCCGGGGGGCACGTGGCGGATACGCAGTATTTT. Drawing the rest from reference TRBV5-5 and TRBJ2-3, the complete variable domain is DAGVTQSPTHLIKTRGQQVTLRCSPISGHKSVSWYQQVLGQGPQFIFQYYEKEERGRGNFPDRFSARQFPNYSSELNVNALLLGDSALYLCASSSSSGGHVADTQYFGPGTRLTVL.

The gene calls are TRBV29-1 and TRBJ1-1; D gene unclear. Germline-derived CDR1 and CDR2 are SQVTM and ANQGSEA. This CDR3 has 11 amino acids. Trimming removed 3 bases from V and 11 bases from J, with 13 bases in between. The CDR3 DNA follows: TGCAGCGTTGAGGTCGCGGCACGGGCTTTCTTT. It codes for CSVEVAARAFF.

V gene TRBV6-1 combines with J gene TRBJ1-2; 9 positions match TRBD1. The germline V gene has CDR1 MNHNS and CDR2 SASEGT. Losses at the gene ends were 8 bases for V and 10 bases for J; bases not matched to a gene: 11. This CDR3 has 13 amino acids. The CDR3 sequence: CASSSGTGNVYTF. The CDR3 DNA reads TGTGCCAGCTCCTCCGGGACAGGGAACGTCTACACCTTC.

The gene calls are TRBV9 and TRBJ1-2, with D possibly TRBD1 on 6 matching bases. Germline lookup yields CDR1 SGDLS and CDR2 YYNGEE. V was trimmed by 0 bases and J by 3 bases, leaving 12 bases between them. The CDR3 spans 15 residues. The CDR3 spells CASSVALQGYYGYTF. The DNA of the CDR3 is TGTGCCAGCAGCGTAGCCTTACAGGGATACTATGGCTACACCTTC. The full variable domain, in which reference TRBV9 and TRBJ1-2 provide the parts outside the CDR3, is DSGVTQTPKHLITATGQRVTLRCSPRSGDLSVYWYQQSLDQGLQFLIQYYNGEERAKGNILERFSAQQFPDLHSELNLSSLELGDSALYFCASSVALQGYYGYTFGSGTRLTVV.

This sequence joins TRBV5-6 and TRBJ2-7; 7 bases map to TRBD1. The germline V gene encodes CDR1 SGHDT and CDR2 YYEEEE. The trim removed 1 base at V and 3 bases at J, leaving 7 bases unmatched. The CDR3 loop spans 15 amino acids. The CDR3 sequence is CASSLTGDSLYEQYF. DNA of the CDR3: TGTGCCAGCAGCTTGACCGGGGACAGTCTCTACGAGCAGTACTTC.

The chain is built from TRBV7-3 and TRBJ2-7; no reliable D call. The CDR3 consists of 15 residues. Germline V gives CDR1 SGHTA, CDR2 FQGTGA. V lost 2 bases and J 3 bases, leaving 14 bases between the germline ends. The DNA for the CDR3 is TGTGCCAGCAGCTTAGGAGAATCCGGCCACTACGAGCAGTACTTC. This encodes CASSLGESGHYEQYF. Drawing the rest from reference TRBV7-3 and TRBJ2-7, the complete variable domain is GAGVSQTPSNKVTEKGKYVELRCDPISGHTALYWYRQSLGQGPEFLIYFQGTGAADDSGLPNDRFFAVRPEGSVSTLKIQRTERGDSAVYLCASSLGESGHYEQYFGPGTRLTVT.

This clone turned up a few times. This chain connects TRBV29-1 to TRBJ1-2; D gene uncertain. Germline-derived CDR1 and CDR2 are SQVTM and ANQGSEA. The CDR3 contains 13 residues. The ends were cut back, 4 bases at V and 7 bases at J, with 16 bases in the middle. The CDR3 protein is CSVGAGFNGGYTF. Here the CDR3 DNA reads TGCAGCGTTGGGGCGGGTTTTAATGGTGGCTACACCTTC. Drawing the rest from reference TRBV29-1 and TRBJ1-2, the complete variable domain is SAVISQKPSRDICQRGTSLTIQCQVDSQVTMMFWYRQQPGQSLTLIATANQGSEATYESGFVIDKFPISRPNLTFSTLTVSNMSPEDSSIYLCSVGAGFNGGYTFGSGTRLTVV.

This clone was picked up one time. The chain couples TRBV7-9 to TRBJ1-1; D is undetermined. The germline V gene encodes CDR1 SEHNR and CDR2 FQNEAQ (reference sequence). Trimming pared 2 bases from V and 4 bases from J, leaving 8 bases between. The CDR3 covers 13 residues. CDR3 coding DNA: TGTGCCAGCAGCTTAAGTAGTGGCACTGAAGCTTTCTTT. This codes for CASSLSSGTEAFF.

The chain couples TRBV28 to TRBJ2-2; 7 positions agree with TRBD1. Germline V gene lookup returns CDR1 MDHEN and CDR2 SYDVKM. The CDR3 runs 15 residues. V shed 6 bases, J shed 4 bases, and the junction held 8 bases outside the gene matches. CDR3 region: CASSPTGYLTGELFF. The CDR3 DNA follows: TGTGCCAGCAGCCCGACAGGGTATCTCACCGGGGAGCTGTTTTTT. Full variable domain (remainder filled in from reference TRBV28 and TRBJ2-2): DVKVTQSSRYLVKRTGEKVFLECVQDMDHENMFWYRQDPGLGLRLIYFSYDVKMKEKGDIPEGYSVSREKKERFSLILESASTNQTSMYLCASSPTGYLTGELFFGEGSRLTVL.